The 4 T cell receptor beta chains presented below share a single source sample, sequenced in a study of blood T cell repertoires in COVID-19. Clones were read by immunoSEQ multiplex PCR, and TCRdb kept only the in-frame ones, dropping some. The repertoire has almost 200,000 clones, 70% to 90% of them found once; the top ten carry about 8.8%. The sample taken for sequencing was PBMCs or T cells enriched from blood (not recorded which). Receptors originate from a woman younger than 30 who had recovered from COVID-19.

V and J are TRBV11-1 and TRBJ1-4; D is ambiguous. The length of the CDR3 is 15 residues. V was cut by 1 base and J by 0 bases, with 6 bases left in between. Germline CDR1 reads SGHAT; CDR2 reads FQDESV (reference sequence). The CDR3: CASSLDPATNEKLFF. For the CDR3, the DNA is TGTGCCAGCAGCTTAGATCCAGCAACTAATGAAAAACTGTTTTTT.

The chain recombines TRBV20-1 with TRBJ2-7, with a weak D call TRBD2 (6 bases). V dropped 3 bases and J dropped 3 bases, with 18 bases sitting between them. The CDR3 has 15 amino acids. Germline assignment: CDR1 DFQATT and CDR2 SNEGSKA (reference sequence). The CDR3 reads CSASDFGWGGYEQYF. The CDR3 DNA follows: TGCAGTGCTAGTGATTTTGGGTGGGGAGGCTACGAGCAGTACTTC.

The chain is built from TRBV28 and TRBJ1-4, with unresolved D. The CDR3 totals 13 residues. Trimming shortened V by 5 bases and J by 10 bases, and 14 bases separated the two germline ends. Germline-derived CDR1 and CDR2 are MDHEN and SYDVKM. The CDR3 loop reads CASSPRQTRKLFF. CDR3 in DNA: TGTGCCAGCAGTCCTCGACAAACCCGAAAACTGTTTTTT.

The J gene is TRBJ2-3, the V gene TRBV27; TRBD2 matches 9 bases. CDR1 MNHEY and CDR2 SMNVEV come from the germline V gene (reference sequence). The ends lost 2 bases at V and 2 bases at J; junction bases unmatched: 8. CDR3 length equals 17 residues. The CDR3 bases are TGTGCCAGCAGTTTACGGCAGCGGGGGGACCTCACAGATACGCAGTATTTT. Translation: CASSLRQRGDLTDTQYF.